These T cell receptor beta chains were read from a single sample in a study of STAT5B mutations in CD4+ large granular lymphocyte leukemia. Some clones are missing from TCRdb's copy, which holds only in-frame ones; the method was immunoSEQ multiplex PCR. This table has more than 20,000 clones, 70% to 80% appearing once. Material: CD4+ T cells from blood buffy coats. These receptors were obtained from a human donor in good health. Each CDR3 is given with its conserved first and last residue. Each record gives: D gene, J gene, V gene, clone size, CDR3 protein, CDR3 DNA. The D gene is left open where the match is weak. Clone size appears in some rows only: once, few, many, or a class for an expanded clone.

D gene: .; J gene: TRBJ1-2; V gene: TRBV20-1; clone size: .; CDR3 protein: CSASPNYGYTF; CDR3 DNA: TGCAGTGCTAGTCCCAACTATGGCTACACCTTC
D gene: TRBD2; J gene: TRBJ2-7; V gene: TRBV5-6; clone size: .; CDR3 protein: CASSILAGGAYEQYF; CDR3 DNA: TGTGCCAGCAGCATACTAGCGGGCGGGGCCTACGAGCAGTACTTC
D gene: .; J gene: TRBJ1-1; V gene: TRBV6-5; clone size: few; CDR3 protein: CASHPRGGEAFF; CDR3 DNA: TGTGCCAGTCACCCAAGAGGAGGTGAAGCTTTCTTT
D gene: .; J gene: TRBJ1-4; V gene: TRBV10-1; clone size: few; CDR3 protein: CASSEAGGPTNEKLFF; CDR3 DNA: TGCGCCAGCAGTGAGGCTGGAGGGCCAACTAATGAAAAACTGTTTTTT
D gene: .; J gene: TRBJ1-6; V gene: TRBV11-3; clone size: .; CDR3 protein: CASSLSGLYSPLHF; CDR3 DNA: TGTGCCAGCAGCTTATCAGGGTTGTATTCACCCCTCCACTTT
D gene: .; J gene: TRBJ1-6; V gene: TRBV6-1; clone size: .; CDR3 protein: CASEDSGNSPLHF; CDR3 DNA: TGTGCCAGCGAAGACAGCGGTAATTCACCCCTCCACTTT
D gene: TRBD1; J gene: TRBJ1-2; V gene: TRBV4-2; clone size: .; CDR3 protein: CASSPGQGATGYTF; CDR3 DNA: TGTGCCAGCAGCCCAGGACAGGGGGCGACCGGCTACACCTTC
D gene: .; J gene: TRBJ2-1; V gene: TRBV11-2; clone size: .; CDR3 protein: CASSLVGSMYNEQFF; CDR3 DNA: TGTGCCAGCAGCTTAGTGGGTAGTATGTACAATGAGCAGTTCTTC
D gene: TRBD2; J gene: TRBJ2-2; V gene: TRBV7-9; clone size: few; CDR3 protein: CASSPRSGGRTNTGELFF; CDR3 DNA: TGTGCCAGCAGCCCCCGTTCTGGCGGGAGGACGAACACCGGGGAGCTGTTTTTT
D gene: .; J gene: TRBJ1-5; V gene: TRBV19; clone size: .; CDR3 protein: CASSMRRAVQPQHF; CDR3 DNA: TGTGCCAGTAGTATGCGCAGGGCCGTTCAGCCCCAGCATTTT
D gene: TRBD1; J gene: TRBJ2-2; V gene: TRBV7-9; clone size: once; CDR3 protein: CASRPYRGNTGELFF; CDR3 DNA: TGTGCCAGCAGGCCTTACAGGGGCAACACCGGGGAGCTGTTTTTT
D gene: TRBD1; J gene: TRBJ2-3; V gene: TRBV10-3; clone size: once; CDR3 protein: CAISTTTGAGSGDTQYF; CDR3 DNA: TGTGCCATCAGCACAACAACAGGGGCCGGTTCCGGAGATACGCAGTATTTT
D gene: .; J gene: TRBJ2-5; V gene: TRBV5-1; clone size: .; CDR3 protein: CASSPSLGEETQYF; CDR3 DNA: TGCGCCAGCAGCCCCTCACTAGGGGAGGAGACCCAGTACTTC